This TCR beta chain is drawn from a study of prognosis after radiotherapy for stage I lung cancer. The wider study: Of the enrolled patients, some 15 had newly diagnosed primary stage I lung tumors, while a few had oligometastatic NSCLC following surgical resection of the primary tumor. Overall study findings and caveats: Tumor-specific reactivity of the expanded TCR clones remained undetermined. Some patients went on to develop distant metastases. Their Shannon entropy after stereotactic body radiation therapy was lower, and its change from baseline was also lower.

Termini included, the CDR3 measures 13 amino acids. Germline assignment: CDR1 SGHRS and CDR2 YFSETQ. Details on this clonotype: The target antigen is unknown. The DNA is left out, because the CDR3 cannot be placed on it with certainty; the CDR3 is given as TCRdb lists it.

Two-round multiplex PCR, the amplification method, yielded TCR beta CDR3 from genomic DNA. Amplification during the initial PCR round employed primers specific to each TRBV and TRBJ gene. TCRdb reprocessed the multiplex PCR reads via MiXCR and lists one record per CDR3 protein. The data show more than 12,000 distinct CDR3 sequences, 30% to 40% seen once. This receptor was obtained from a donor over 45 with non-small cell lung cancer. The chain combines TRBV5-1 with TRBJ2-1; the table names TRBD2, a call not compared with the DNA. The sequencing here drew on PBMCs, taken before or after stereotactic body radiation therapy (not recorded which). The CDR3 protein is CASILEGVNEQFF.